This T cell receptor (beta chain) was documented in a study of regulatory T cells in long-lasting Graves disease. The germline V gene has CDR1 GTSNPN and CDR2 SVGIG (reference sequence). Trimming pared 2 bases from V and 7 bases from J, leaving 17 bases between. This CDR3 contains 14 residues. The time point denotes: persistent/refractory GD, antithyroid drugs over 5 years with positive TRAb. PBMC RNA served as the TCR library source. With iRepertoire HTBI primers and Arm-PCR of CDR3 regions, TCR beta libraries were built. TCRdb re-called the multiplex PCR reads with MiXCR, one entry per CDR3 protein. Seen here are a few hundred thousand distinct CDR3 sequences, 20% to 25% observed once, and the top ten hold roughly 6.9%.

The source was peripheral blood mononuclear cells (PBMCs), collected when the disease was refractory, from a patient treated with antithyroid drugs. The J gene is TRBJ2-5, the V gene TRBV30, with D tentatively TRBD1 (5 bases). This clonotype was sampled from a female donor with Graves disease. In DNA form, the CDR3 reads TGTGCCTGGAGTCCATATACAGGATCCGGGACCCAGTACTTC. It is translated as CAWSPYTGSGTQYF.